These T cell receptor beta chains were read from a single sample in a study of graft-versus-host responses after intestinal transplantation. For these TCRs, the target antigens are not known. Using immunoSEQ multiplex PCR, the repertoire was profiled, and TCRdb retains in-frame clones only, with some absent. The data contain tens of thousands of clones, roughly nine tenths of them seen just once; the ten biggest clones take up 0.55% to 0.8%. This specimen consisted of unstimulated CD4+ T cells sorted from spleen or lymph node cells, obtained before transplant. The receptors were gathered from a human donor who was the organ donor for an intestinal transplant. CDR3s include the opening cysteine and the closing phenylalanine or tryptophan. D genes are given only for firm matches. Size values are once, few and many counts, or a class for expanded clones, and some rows have none.

v_gene	abundance	j_gene	d_gene	CDR3nt	CDR3aa
TRBV7-8	.	TRBJ2-7	TRBD1	TGTGCCAGCATGGGGACAGACTACGAGCAGTACTTC	CASMGTDYEQYF
TRBV7-8	.	TRBJ2-5	.	TGTGCCAGCGCACGGGAGACCCAGTACTTC	CASARETQYF
TRBV10-2	.	TRBJ2-1	TRBD2	TGCGCCAGCAGATCCGGGACTAGCGGGAGCGATGAGCAGTTCTTC	CASRSGTSGSDEQFF
TRBV5-4	.	TRBJ1-2	TRBD1	TGTGCCAGCAGCCCGATGACAGGGGTTGGCTACACCTTC	CASSPMTGVGYTF
TRBV28	.	TRBJ2-7	TRBD2	TGTGCCAGCAGTTTACAAGAGCGGGAGGGCTCCTACGAGCAGTACTTC	CASSLQEREGSYEQYF
TRBV19	.	TRBJ2-7	.	TGTGCCAGTAGTAAAAGTTCAGGGGTCGAGCAGTACTTC	CASSKSSGVEQYF
TRBV21-1	.	TRBJ2-5	.	TGTGCCAGCAGCAAAGGGCCTAGCGGATTCCAAGAGACCCAGTACTTC	CASSKGPSGFQETQYF
TRBV30	.	TRBJ2-7	TRBD1	TGTGCCTGGAGCCAGAGGACAGGGTGGACCTACGAGCAGTACTTC	CAWSQRTGWTYEQYF
TRBV4-1	.	TRBJ2-3	TRBD1	TGCGCCAGCAGCCGTGGACAGGGAGACACAGATACGCAGTATTTT	CASSRGQGDTDTQYF
TRBV7-3	.	TRBJ2-1	.	TGTGCCAGCAGCTCGTTCGGGACTCCCTACAATGAGCAGTTCTTC	CASSSFGTPYNEQFF
TRBV28	once	TRBJ2-3	TRBD1	TGTGCCAGCAGTCTGACAGGGGCAGATACGCAGTATTTT	CASSLTGADTQYF
TRBV7-2	.	TRBJ2-7	.	TGTGCCAGCAGCTCCCGCGAATCCTACGAGCAGTACTTC	CASSSRESYEQYF
TRBV28	.	TRBJ2-7	TRBD1	TGTGCCAGCAGTGGGGACAGGGGAGTCTCCTACGAGCAGTACTTC	CASSGDRGVSYEQYF
TRBV28	.	TRBJ1-2	.	TGTGCCACCCCGAGGCAGGGGCTCTACTATGGCTACACCTTC	CATPRQGLYYGYTF
TRBV6-5	.	TRBJ2-7	.	TGTGCCAGCAGTAAACAGGGCCCCTACGAGCAGTACTTC	CASSKQGPYEQYF
TRBV6-5	.	TRBJ1-1	.	TGTGCCAGCAGTGCCGCCGGGGTGAACACTGAAGCTTTCTTT	CASSAAGVNTEAFF
TRBV19	.	TRBJ1-5	TRBD1	TGTGCCAGTAGGGGAATAACAGGGGGCTGGAGCAATCAGCCCCAGCATTTT	CASRGITGGWSNQPQHF
TRBV30	.	TRBJ1-5	.	TGTGCCTGGAGTGTACTGGGCATAGGGGGGGGGACACCCCAGCATTTT	CAWSVLGIGGGTPQHF
TRBV7-2	.	TRBJ2-7	.	TGTGCCAGCAGCGCAGGAGGGAGCTCCTACGAGCAGTACTTC	CASSAGGSSYEQYF
TRBV11-2	.	TRBJ1-4	TRBD1	TGTGCCAGCAGAGACAGGGTAGGGGAAAAACTGTTTTTT	CASRDRVGEKLFF
TRBV19	.	TRBJ2-1	.	TGTGCCAGTGGGAAGGAGGAACACAATGAGCAGTTCTTC	CASGKEEHNEQFF
TRBV5-1	.	TRBJ2-5	TRBD2	TGCGCCAGCAGCTTGACGAGCGGGAGCTCCCAAGAGACCCAGTACTTC	CASSLTSGSSQETQYF
TRBV28	.	TRBJ1-2	TRBD1	TGTGCCAGCTCCCTAATAGATCTCGGGACAGCAGCTAACTATGGCTACACCTTC	CASSLIDLGTAANYGYTF
TRBV5-1	.	TRBJ2-1	.	TGCGCCAGCAGCTCCTTACAGTTATACAATGAGCAGTTCTTC	CASSSLQLYNEQFF
TRBV5-1	.	TRBJ2-7	TRBD2	TGCGCCAGCAGGCCGGGACTAGCGGGAGGCTCCTACGAGCAGTACTTC	CASRPGLAGGSYEQYF
TRBV6-6	.	TRBJ1-5	.	TGTGCCAGCAGTTACTCGCAGGGCAGCAATCAGCCCCAGCATTTT	CASSYSQGSNQPQHF
TRBV5-8	.	TRBJ2-7	TRBD2	TGTGCCAGCAGCGCGACTAGCGGGAGGGTGTCCGAGCAGTACTTC	CASSATSGRVSEQYF
TRBV6-5	.	TRBJ1-1	.	TGTGCCAGCAGTTACCTCACTGAAGCTTTCTTT	CASSYLTEAFF
TRBV30	.	TRBJ2-2	TRBD1	TGTGCCTGGAGTAGGACAGGGATCGGGGAGCTGTTTTTT	CAWSRTGIGELFF
TRBV4-3	once	TRBJ1-1	.	TGCGCCAGCAGCCTCGAGGAGGCGACTGAAGCTTTCTTT	CASSLEEATEAFF
TRBV15	.	TRBJ2-7	TRBD2	TGTGCCACTGGTACCCGTGGACTAGCGGGAGTGTCCTACGAGCAGTACTTC	CATGTRGLAGVSYEQYF
TRBV5-6	once	TRBJ2-4	TRBD1	TGTGCCAGCAGCTTGGAAGGGACAGAGCTAGCCAAAAACATTCAGTACTTC	CASSLEGTELAKNIQYF
TRBV2	few	TRBJ2-1	.	TGTGCCAGCAGTGGTGAGAGGGCCTCCTACAATGAGCAGTTCTTC	CASSGERASYNEQFF
TRBV7-3	.	TRBJ2-3	TRBD2	TGTGCCAGCAGAGTGGGACTAGGGGGGCCAGATACGCAGTATTTT	CASRVGLGGPDTQYF
TRBV4-2	.	TRBJ1-1	TRBD1	TGTGCCAGCAGCCAAGATTCTACAGGGGGCACTGAAGCTTTCTTT	CASSQDSTGGTEAFF
TRBV6-5	.	TRBJ2-1	.	TGTGCCAGCAGTTACTCCCGGAATGAGCAGTTCTTC	CASSYSRNEQFF
TRBV10-1	.	TRBJ2-2	TRBD1	TGCGCCAGCAGCCCCTACCGGGACAGCGCGAACACCGGGGAGCTGTTTTTT	CASSPYRDSANTGELFF
TRBV5-1	.	TRBJ2-5	TRBD2	TGCGCCAGCAGCCTTGGACTAGCGGGAGTGGAGACCCAGTACTTC	CASSLGLAGVETQYF
TRBV28	once	TRBJ1-3	.	TGTGCCAGCAGTTCCCTGGACACGAGAAACACCATATATTTT	CASSSLDTRNTIYF
TRBV5-1	.	TRBJ2-5	.	TGCGCCAGCAGCTCTACCACAGGATTACAAGAGACCCAGTACTTC	CASSSTTGLQETQYF
TRBV28	.	TRBJ1-4	TRBD1	TGTGCCAGCAGTACCCCGGGACAGGGTTTTGTTGGTGAAAAACTGTTTTTT	CASSTPGQGFVGEKLFF
TRBV11-1	.	TRBJ1-1	TRBD1	TGTGCCAGCGGAACAGGGGGCACTGAAGCTTTCTTT	CASGTGGTEAFF
TRBV28	.	TRBJ1-2	TRBD1	TGTGCCAGCAGAAGGGACAGCTTGAACTATGGCTACACCTTC	CASRRDSLNYGYTF
TRBV5-6	.	TRBJ2-7	TRBD1	TGTGCCAGCAGCAGAAGACAGGGCTACGAGCAGTACTTC	CASSRRQGYEQYF
TRBV21-1	.	TRBJ2-1	.	TGTGCCAGCAGCAAACAGGGGCGGGAGGGCCGATACAATGAGCAGTTCTTC	CASSKQGREGRYNEQFF
TRBV27	.	TRBJ1-2	TRBD1	TGTGCCAGCAGTTCCCCCATAACAGGGGGCTATGGCTACACCTTC	CASSSPITGGYGYTF
TRBV30	.	TRBJ2-7	TRBD2	TGTGCCTTTTTCCCGACGGGGACTAGCCGGTACGAGCAGTACTTC	CAFFPTGTSRYEQYF
TRBV7-6	.	TRBJ1-1	.	TGTGCCAGCAGCCCGGGACTTGCCCCTGAAGCTTTCTTT	CASSPGLAPEAFF